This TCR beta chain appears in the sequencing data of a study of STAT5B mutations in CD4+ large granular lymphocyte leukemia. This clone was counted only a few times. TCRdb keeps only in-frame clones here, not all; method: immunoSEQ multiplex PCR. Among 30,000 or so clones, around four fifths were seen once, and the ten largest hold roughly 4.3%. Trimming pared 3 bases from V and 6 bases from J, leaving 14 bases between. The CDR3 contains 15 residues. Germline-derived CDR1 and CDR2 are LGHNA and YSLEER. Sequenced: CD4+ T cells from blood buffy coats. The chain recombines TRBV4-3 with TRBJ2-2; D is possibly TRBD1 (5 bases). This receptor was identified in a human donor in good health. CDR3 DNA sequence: TGCGCCAGCAGCCATGTTGGGGCCGCCGCCGGGGAGCTGTTTTTT. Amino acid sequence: CASSHVGAAAGELFF.